Below, 28 T cell receptor beta chains from the same sample are listed, as sequenced in a study of T cells after yellow fever vaccination. Via MiXCR, TCRdb re-called the 5' RACE reads, giving one row per CDR3 protein. The repertoire includes around 500,000 distinct CDR3 sequences, just over 20% of them detected once, and about 15% sits in the top ten. The sequenced sample was PBMCs, obtained roughly 23 days after the first yellow fever vaccination. The receptors come from a man aged 18 to 29 who received the YFV17D yellow fever vaccine.

The V gene is TRBV4-3, the J gene TRBJ1-1; D gene unclear. CDR1 and CDR2 from the germline V gene are LGHNA and YSLEER. The CDR3 sequence is 16 residues long. V was shortened by 0 bases and J by 3 bases, with 14 bases between the two germline ends. CDR3 residues: CASSQDSWARDTEAFF. CDR3 coding DNA: TGCGCCAGCAGCCAAGACTCGTGGGCTCGGGACACTGAAGCTTTCTTT.

The table lists this clonotype with a few counts. This sequence joins TRBV12-3 or TRBV12-4 and TRBJ1-5, with 7 bases matching TRBD1. V lost 6 bases, J lost 7 bases, and 9 bases stayed unmatched. CDR3 length equals 14 residues. In DNA form, the CDR3 reads TGTGCCAGCAGCCCCCAGGGGGGGGGGCAGCCCCAGCATTTT. Translated, it gives CASSPQGGGQPQHF.

There are a few counts of this clonotype. The gene calls are TRBV9 and TRBJ2-1; D not certain. CDR1 and CDR2 (germline): SGDLS, YYNGEE. With 0 bases removed from V and 12 bases from J, the gap between germline ends came to 10 bases. The CDR3 covers 12 residues. The CDR3 region is CASSVVGPPQFF. CDR3 DNA: TGTGCCAGCAGCGTAGTCGGACCCCCGCAGTTCTTC.

The chain's CDR3 is CASSFQGANVLTF. CDR3 nucleotides: TGTGCCAGCAGTTTTCAGGGGGCCAACGTCCTGACTTTC. The V gene is TRBV28, the J gene TRBJ2-6; no definite D call. V was clipped by 3 bases and J by 4 bases, with 4 bases between them. This CDR3 region has 13 residues. Per the germline V gene, CDR1 is MDHEN and CDR2 is SYDVKM.

This CDR3 reads CASSFQGRSTEAFF. The CDR3 region has the DNA TGCGCCAGCAGCTTTCAGGGTCGGTCCACTGAAGCTTTCTTT. The chain couples TRBV5-1 to TRBJ1-1; D is perhaps TRBD1 (5 bases). The V and J ends lost 2 bases and 4 bases respectively, with 12 bases between them. The length of the CDR3 is 14 residues. CDR1 is SGHRS and CDR2 is YFSETQ in the germline V gene. Full variable domain (outside the CDR3, taken from reference TRBV5-1 and TRBJ1-1): KAGVTQTPRYLIKTRGQQVTLSCSPISGHRSVSWYQQTPGQGLQFLFEYFSETQRNKGNFPGRFSGRQFSNSRSEMNVSTLELGDSALYLCASSFQGRSTEAFFGQGTRLTVV.

This clonotype turned up a few times. This chain connects TRBV7-2 to TRBJ2-1, with D unresolved. There are 13 residues in the CDR3. Trimming stripped 1 base from V and 7 bases from J, with 8 bases between. CDR1 is SGHTA, CDR2 FQGNSA, per germline. CDR3 in amino acids: CASSLELANEQFF. CDR3 bases: TGTGCCAGCAGCTTAGAATTAGCTAATGAGCAGTTCTTC.

This clonotype was detected a few times. The V gene is TRBV10-3, the J gene TRBJ1-1; D might be TRBD1 (6 bases). This CDR3 is built from 12 residues. Trimming left V 10 bases short and J 5 bases short, with 14 bases between. Germline V gene data show CDR1 as ENHRY and CDR2 as SYGVKD. CDR3 loop: CATEQGGTEAFF. In DNA form, the CDR3 reads TGTGCCACTGAACAGGGCGGGACTGAAGCTTTCTTT.

This clonotype was recorded many times. J is TRBJ2-2 and V is TRBV6-2 or TRBV6-3; 7 bases fit TRBD1. The CDR3 length is 16 residues. V lost 4 bases and J lost 4; bases outside the gene matches: 9. Germline V lookup: CDR1 MNHEY, CDR2 SVGEGT. The CDR3 sequence: CASSFKVGTATGELFF. The CDR3 nucleotides are TGTGCCAGCAGTTTCAAAGTCGGGACAGCCACCGGGGAGCTGTTTTTT.

The chain recombines TRBV3-1 with TRBJ2-2; TRBD2 aligns across 11 bases. There are 14 residues in the CDR3. With 3 bases clipped from V and 7 bases from J, the junction kept 1 base outside the gene matches. Germline V gene lookup returns CDR1 LGHDT and CDR2 YNNKEL (reference sequence). CDR3 in DNA: TGTGCCAGCAGCCAGACTAGCGGGAACGGGGAGCTGTTTTTT. Protein product: CASSQTSGNGELFF.

V gene TRBV27 combines with J gene TRBJ2-1, with D possibly matching TRBD1 (7 bases). With 4 bases removed from V and 8 bases from J, the gap between germline ends came to 18 bases. The germline gives CDR1 MNHEY, CDR2 SMNVEV (reference sequence). The CDR3 length is 15 residues. Here the CDR3 DNA reads TGTGCCAGCAGTTCCCAGGGGGGAGTGCTCCATGAGCAGTTCTTC. The encoded protein is CASSSQGGVLHEQFF.

CDR3 sequence (DNA): TGTGCCACCACCTATAGGGTAGGGAGGCAGTTCTTC. Amino acids: CATTYRVGRQFF. The chain joins TRBV12-3 or TRBV12-4 to TRBJ2-1; D is perhaps TRBD2 (5 bases). The CDR3 sequence is 12 residues long. Between the trimmed V and J ends, which lost 10 bases and 12 bases, there was a span of 19 bases.

The chain couples TRBV5-8 to TRBJ2-3; 8 nucleotides match TRBD2. Looked up from germline, CDR1 is SGHTS and CDR2 is YDEGEE. V gave up 6 bases and J gave up 6 bases; unmatched junction bases: 9. The CDR3 extends over 14 amino acids. The CDR3 loop is CASTIYSGMDTQYF. The CDR3 DNA sequence: TGTGCCAGCACAATATATAGCGGGATGGATACGCAGTATTTT.

This clonotype was counted only a few times. V is TRBV6-5 and J is TRBJ1-5; no clear D gene. V dropped 2 bases and J dropped 4 bases, with 12 bases sitting between them. The CDR3 totals 15 residues. Germline V gene sequence: CDR1 MNHEY, CDR2 SVGAGI. The CDR3 loop is CASSYSGSTNQPQHF. The CDR3, as DNA: TGTGCCAGCAGTTACAGCGGCAGCACAAATCAGCCCCAGCATTTT.

V usage is TRBV5-1 and J usage is TRBJ2-3, with D uncertain. Trimming left V 4 bases short and J 6 bases short, with 9 bases between. CDR3 length: 12 amino acids. CDR1 is SGHRS and CDR2 is YFSETQ in the germline V gene. The CDR3 DNA is TGCGCCAGCAGCCTGCTTGAGGATACGCAGTATTTT. Translation gives CASSLLEDTQYF. Supplemented by reference TRBV5-1 and TRBJ2-3, the full variable domain reads KAGVTQTPRYLIKTRGQQVTLSCSPISGHRSVSWYQQTPGQGLQFLFEYFSETQRNKGNFPGRFSGRQFSNSRSEMNVSTLELGDSALYLCASSLLEDTQYFGPGTRLTVL.

In this sample, this clonotype turned up a few times. The chain employs TRBV4-3 and TRBJ2-7; tentative D call: TRBD2 (6 bases). The V and J ends lost 4 bases and 2 bases respectively, with 18 bases between them. The CDR3 contains 16 residues. CDR1 LGHNA and CDR2 YSLEER come from the germline V gene. The CDR3 nucleotides are TGCGCCAGCAGCCCAGCTTGGGGGGTGGCCACCTACGAGCAGTACTTC. Translating gives CASSPAWGVATYEQYF.

The V call is TRBV3-1, the J call TRBJ1-1, with D unresolved. The length of the CDR3 is 14 residues. V was pared by 1 base and J by 6 bases, with 12 bases between. Germline CDR1 reads LGHDT; CDR2 reads YNNKEL (reference sequence). The CDR3 nucleotides read TGTGCCAGCAGCCAAGGTCCGGGGTGGGCTGAAGCTTTCTTT. Translated, it gives CASSQGPGWAEAFF.

The V gene is TRBV28, the J gene TRBJ2-5; TRBD1 matches 10 bases. There are 17 residues in the CDR3. J lost 0 bases, V lost 4 bases, and 8 bases had no gene match. From germline, CDR1 is MDHEN and CDR2 SYDVKM. In DNA, the CDR3 is TGTGCCAGCAGTTCCTACCGGACAGGGGGGTACCAAGAGACCCAGTACTTC. Protein sequence: CASSSYRTGGYQETQYF.

The chain combines TRBV5-4 with TRBJ2-3; D possibly corresponds to TRBD2 (7 bases). This CDR3 contains 15 residues. The germline V gene has CDR1 SGHNT and CDR2 YYREEE (reference sequence). With 2 bases removed from V and 4 bases from J, the gap between germline ends came to 14 bases. CDR3 region: CASSFGGGAADTQYF. CDR3 nucleotide sequence: TGTGCCAGCAGCTTTGGAGGGGGGGCCGCAGATACGCAGTATTTT.

A few counts support this clonotype. V usage is TRBV12-3 or TRBV12-4 and J usage is TRBJ1-1; D ambiguous. This CDR3 region has 14 residues. Trimming stripped 6 bases from V and 0 bases from J, with 11 bases between. CDR3 loop: CASRRMGMNTEAFF. CDR3 DNA sequence: TGTGCCAGCAGGAGGATGGGGATGAACACTGAAGCTTTCTTT.

The V call is TRBV20-1, the J call TRBJ1-1; 7 bases line up with TRBD1. J gave up 4 bases and V 2 bases, and 10 bases lay outside the gene matches. The CDR3 length is 15 residues. Germline values: CDR1 DFQATT, CDR2 SNEGSKA (reference sequence). The CDR3 DNA sequence: TGCAGTGCTAGACCTCTAGGCAGGGGGGTCACTGAAGCTTTCTTT. This sequence encodes CSARPLGRGVTEAFF.

V is TRBV6-2 or TRBV6-3 and J is TRBJ1-6; no clear D. CDR3 size: 12 residues. Germline CDR1 MNHEY, CDR2 SVGEGT. V was clipped by 6 bases and J by 9 bases, with 9 bases between them. The DNA for the CDR3 is TGTGCCAGCAGCTTGCAAGCTTCACCCCTCCACTTT. Protein: CASSLQASPLHF.

In its sample, this clonotype was seen a few times. The chain links TRBV6-1 to TRBJ2-7; no clear D gene. The CDR3 totals 15 residues. Germline V gene data show CDR1 as MNHNS and CDR2 as SASEGT. Trimming removed 6 bases from V and 4 bases from J, with 19 bases in between. The CDR3 loop is CASRPSFREIYEQYF. DNA of the CDR3: TGTGCCAGCAGACCCAGCTTTAGGGAAATTTACGAGCAGTACTTC.

This clonotype was counted at least ten times. The rearrangement links TRBV3-1 to TRBJ2-7; 10 bases map to TRBD1. CDR1 is LGHDT and CDR2 is YNNKEL in the germline V gene (reference sequence). V lost 3 bases, J lost 6 bases, and 2 bases stayed unmatched. The CDR3 has 13 amino acids. This chain's CDR3 is CASSHRTGGEQYF. For the CDR3, the DNA is TGTGCCAGCAGCCATCGGACAGGGGGCGAGCAGTACTTC.

In this sample, this clonotype turned up a few times. The chain employs TRBV5-1 and TRBJ2-5; 8 bases are a match to TRBD2. The ends lost 1 base at V and 2 bases at J; junction bases unmatched: 7. The germline gives CDR1 SGHRS, CDR2 YFSETQ. The length of the CDR3 is 16 residues. The CDR3 DNA follows: TGCGCCAGCAGCTTGTCCAGTAGCGGGGTACAAGAGACCCAGTACTTC. Translation gives CASSLSSSGVQETQYF.

With respect to this clonotype: Given a much more abundant clone one base away, this may be a read error. J is TRBJ1-4 and V is TRBV5-1; D is uncertain. Germline V gene lookup returns CDR1 SGHRS and CDR2 YFSETQ. The CDR3 contains 15 residues. The CDR3 protein is CASSSTSGTNEKLVF. The CDR3 DNA follows: TGCGCCAGCAGCTCCACTAGCGGAACTAATGAAAAACTGGTTTTT. Together with reference TRBV5-1 and TRBJ1-4, the CDR3 gives the full variable domain: KAGVTQTPRYLIKTRGQQVTLSCSPISGHRSVSWYQQTPGQGLQFLFEYFSETQRNKGNFPGRFSGRQFSNSRSEMNVSTLELGDSALYLCASSSTSGTNEKLVFGSGTQLSVL.

The gene calls are TRBV5-1 and TRBJ2-3; 8 bases align to TRBD2. Trimming at V came to 9 bases and at J to 4 bases, leaving 10 bases not matched to a gene. Germline CDR1 and CDR2: SGHRS and YFSETQ. The CDR3 loop spans 14 amino acids. The CDR3 DNA reads as TGCGCCACCAAAAGCGGGGGAGGTTCAGATACGCAGTATTTT. It translates to CATKSGGGSDTQYF.

This clonotype appeared a few times. The chain is built from TRBV7-2 and TRBJ2-5, with 9 bases fitting TRBD1. Unmatched junction bases numbered 6, after V lost 5 bases and J lost 5 bases. CDR1 is SGHTA, CDR2 FQGNSA, per germline. There are 14 residues in the CDR3. In nucleotides, the CDR3 is TGTGCCAGCAGCATGACAGGGGGTTCGGAGACCCAGTACTTC. This sequence encodes CASSMTGGSETQYF.

The rearrangement joins TRBV13 to TRBJ2-1; TRBD1 is a possible D gene (6 bases). From germline, CDR1 is PRHDT and CDR2 FYEKMQ (reference sequence). V dropped 6 bases and J dropped 0 bases, with 12 bases sitting between them. The CDR3 loop spans 15 amino acids. CDR3 nucleotides: TGTGCCAGCAGTCACAGGGTCAGCTCCTACAATGAGCAGTTCTTC. It specifies CASSHRVSSYNEQFF.